The next 2 T cell receptor beta chains were all read from a single sample in a study of blood T cell repertoires in COVID-19. TCRdb keeps only in-frame clones here, not all; method: immunoSEQ multiplex PCR. Of 43,000 or so clones listed, around four fifths are singletons. What was sequenced was peripheral blood. These receptors all come from a man between 60 and 75 years old with active COVID-19.

The chain joins TRBV6-5 to TRBJ1-5; 8 nucleotides line up with TRBD1. The germline CDR1 and CDR2 sequences are MNHEY and SVGAGI. The junction had 6 bases not matched to a gene; V was cut back by 2 bases and J by 3 bases. This CDR3 contains 16 residues. The chain's CDR3 is CASSYDRGSDNQPQHF. The CDR3 nucleotides are TGTGCCAGCAGTTACGACAGGGGCTCGGACAATCAGCCCCAGCATTTT.

The J gene is TRBJ1-2, the V gene TRBV5-1; D may be TRBD1 (6 bases). The V and J ends lost 3 bases and 3 bases respectively, with 21 bases between them. The germline V gene has CDR1 SGHRS and CDR2 YFSETQ. CDR3 size: 17 residues. This chain's CDR3 is CASSSTFYGTPDYGYTF. The CDR3 DNA sequence: TGCGCCAGCAGCTCCACTTTCTACGGGACACCAGACTATGGCTACACCTTC.